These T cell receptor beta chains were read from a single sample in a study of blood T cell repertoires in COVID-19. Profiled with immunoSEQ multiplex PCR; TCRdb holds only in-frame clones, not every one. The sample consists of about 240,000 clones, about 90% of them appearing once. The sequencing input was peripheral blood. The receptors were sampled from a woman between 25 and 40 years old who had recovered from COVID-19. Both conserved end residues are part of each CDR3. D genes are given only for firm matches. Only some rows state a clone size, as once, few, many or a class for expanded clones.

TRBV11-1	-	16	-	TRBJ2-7	TGTGCCAGCAGCGCCATGACAGGTTTGAGCATCGACGAGCAGTACTTC	CASSAMTGLSIDEQYF
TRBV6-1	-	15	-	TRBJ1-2	TGTGCCAGCAGTGAACGAGGAGGGCCTAACTATGGCTACACCTTC	CASSERGGPNYGYTF
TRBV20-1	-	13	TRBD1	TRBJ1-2	TGCAGTGCCAGTCGGGGCAGGGGGCGCGGCTACACCTTC	CSASRGRGRGYTF
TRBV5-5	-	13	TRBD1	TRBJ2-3	TGTGCCAGCAACCCGACAGGGTCCGATACGCAGTATTTT	CASNPTGSDTQYF
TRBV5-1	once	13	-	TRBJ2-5	TGCGCCAGCAGCTCACAGAGGGAAGAGACCCAGTACTTC	CASSSQREETQYF
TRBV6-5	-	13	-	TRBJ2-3	TGTGCCACCCGGGACACCAGCACAGATACGCAGTATTTT	CATRDTSTDTQYF
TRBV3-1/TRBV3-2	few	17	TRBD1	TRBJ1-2	TGTGCCAGCAGCCAACCGATTCTAGGGGGCGCGCACTATGGCTACACCTTC	CASSQPILGGAHYGYTF
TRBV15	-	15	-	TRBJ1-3	TGTGCCACCAGCCCGTCTCGGGGGTCTGGAAACACCATATATTTT	CATSPSRGSGNTIYF
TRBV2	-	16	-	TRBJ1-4	TGTGCCAGCAGTGCTTGGGCCAGCACAACTAATGAAAAACTGTTTTTT	CASSAWASTTNEKLFF
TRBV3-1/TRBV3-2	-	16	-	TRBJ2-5	TGTGCCAGCAGCCAAGATAGTTGGGCAGTCCAAGAGACCCAGTACTTC	CASSQDSWAVQETQYF
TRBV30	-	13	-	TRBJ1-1	TGTGCCTGGAAAGGGGAGGCTGGGACTGAAGCTTTCTTT	CAWKGEAGTEAFF
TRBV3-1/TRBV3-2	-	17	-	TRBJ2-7	TGTGCCAGCAGCCATGTAGGGGTCAGGGGAAAAAAGGACGAGCAGTACTTC	CASSHVGVRGKKDEQYF
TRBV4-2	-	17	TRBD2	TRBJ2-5	TGTGCCAGCAGCCAAGTAACTAGCGGGGGGGCCGGGAAGACCCAGTACTTC	CASSQVTSGGAGKTQYF
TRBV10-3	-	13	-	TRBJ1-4	TGTGCCATCAGTGTAGCAGGGCAAGAAAAACTGTTTTTT	CAISVAGQEKLFF